The 22 T cell receptor beta chains below all came from one sample that was sequenced in a study of shared T cell receptors in the human thymus. Method: immunoSEQ multiplex PCR; TCRdb's copy keeps in-frame clones and lacks some. The sample contains 500,000 to 850,000 clones, roughly 86% of which appear only once. These data were also filed under a second study, of human thymus T cells.

The sequencing input was thymocytes. The receptors originated from a boy in the first two years of life with a congenital heart defect.

In this sample, this clone turned up once. The V call is TRBV7-2, the J call TRBJ2-7; 9 bases align to TRBD1. V was pared by 1 base and J by 1 base, with 2 bases of the junction left unmatched. Germline loops: CDR1 SGHTA, CDR2 FQGNSA. The CDR3 covers 15 residues. The DNA of the CDR3 is TGTGCCAGCAGCTTAGGCGGGACAGGGTCCTACGAGCAGTACTTC. It translates to CASSLGGTGSYEQYF.

The J gene is TRBJ2-7, the V gene TRBV27; D possibly corresponds to TRBD1 (5 bases). The CDR3 contains 16 residues. Germline loops: CDR1 MNHEY, CDR2 SMNVEV (reference sequence). The V end lost 2 bases, the J end lost 4 bases, and 18 bases lay between the germline ends. The CDR3 coding sequence is TGTGCCAGCAGTTTACTCCTCCGAGGACACCATTACGAGCAGTACTTC. Translated, it gives CASSLLLRGHHYEQYF.

The chain combines TRBV7-9 with TRBJ2-5; possible D gene TRBD1, 5 bases. From germline, CDR1 is SEHNR and CDR2 FQNEAQ (reference sequence). V was pared by 4 bases and J by 5 bases, with 17 bases between. This CDR3 contains 15 residues. Written as DNA, the CDR3 is TGTGCCAGCAGCTCAGGAGCCCTGGGGCGCGAGACCCAGTACTTC. This translates into CASSSGALGRETQYF.

This clone was counted only a few times. V is TRBV10-3 and J is TRBJ1-5, with unresolved D. The germline V gene encodes CDR1 ENHRY and CDR2 SYGVKD. The CDR3 sequence is 14 residues long. The germline V and J ends were trimmed by 5 bases and 0 bases, with 8 bases remaining between them. The CDR3 DNA follows: TGTGCCATCAGTACGACTGATAGCAATCAGCCCCAGCATTTT. Translation gives CAISTTDSNQPQHF.

The chain links TRBV28 to TRBJ2-7; 7 bases map to TRBD1. The CDR3 is made up of 13 amino acids. Losses at the gene ends were 6 bases for V and 5 bases for J; bases not matched to a gene: 7. Germline values: CDR1 MDHEN, CDR2 SYDVKM. The CDR3 sequence: CASSPRGIHEQYF. The DNA for the CDR3 is TGTGCCAGCAGCCCCAGGGGGATCCACGAGCAGTACTTC. Variable domain in full (rest from reference TRBV28 and TRBJ2-7): DVKVTQSSRYLVKRTGEKVFLECVQDMDHENMFWYRQDPGLGLRLIYFSYDVKMKEKGDIPEGYSVSREKKERFSLILESASTNQTSMYLCASSPRGIHEQYFGPGTRLTVT.

This chain joins TRBV14 and TRBJ1-5, with 10 bases identical to TRBD1. J lost 0 bases, V lost 5 bases, and 7 bases had no gene match. The CDR3 spans 17 residues. The germline CDR1 and CDR2 sequences are SGHDN and FVKESK. The CDR3 region has the DNA TGTGCCAGCAGCATGCGGACAGGGGGTCTTAGCAATCAGCCCCAGCATTTT. It specifies CASSMRTGGLSNQPQHF.

The V gene is TRBV10-3, the J gene TRBJ2-2; the D gene is possibly TRBD2 (5 bases). This CDR3 spans 17 amino acids. Germline loops: CDR1 ENHRY, CDR2 SYGVKD. The germline V and J ends were trimmed by 0 bases and 3 bases, with 14 bases remaining between them. CDR3 loop: CAISESFSAGDTGELFF. For the CDR3, the DNA is TGTGCCATCAGTGAGTCGTTTAGCGCAGGAGACACCGGGGAGCTGTTTTTT.

The chain employs TRBV5-1 and TRBJ2-3; 15 bases are a match to TRBD2. Germline values: CDR1 SGHRS, CDR2 YFSETQ. Trimming cost V 3 bases and J 0 bases; bases outside gene matches: 8. The CDR3 has 19 residues. This CDR3 reads CASSSRTSGREASTDTQYF. The CDR3 bases are TGCGCCAGCAGCTCTCGGACTAGCGGGAGGGAAGCCAGCACAGATACGCAGTATTTT.

This chain joins TRBV2 and TRBJ2-7; D not resolved. The germline V gene encodes CDR1 SNHLY and CDR2 FYNNEI. The CDR3 is 16 residues long. V gave up 6 bases and J gave up 0 bases, with 18 bases separating them. CDR3 sequence reads: CASSNPTNDSSYEQYF. CDR3 DNA: TGTGCCAGCAGCAATCCCACCAACGATAGCTCCTACGAGCAGTACTTC.

V is TRBV7-3 and J is TRBJ2-1; a possible D gene is TRBD2 (6 bases). The CDR3 loop spans 13 amino acids. Germline V gene data show CDR1 as SGHTA and CDR2 as FQGTGA. Trimming shortened V by 5 bases and J by 8 bases, and 13 bases separated the two germline ends. CDR3 in amino acids: CASSDRRRDEQFF. CDR3 nucleotides: TGTGCCAGCAGCGATCGTAGGAGGGATGAGCAGTTCTTC.

This chain uses TRBV7-9 with TRBJ2-1; the D gene is possibly TRBD1 (5 bases). V lost 8 bases and J 3 bases, leaving 14 bases between the germline ends. CDR3 length: 14 amino acids. The V gene's germline CDR1 is SEHNR and CDR2 FQNEAQ (reference sequence). The CDR3 coding sequence is TGTGCCAGCTCACAGGTCCGGAGCTACAATGAGCAGTTCTTC. Translated: CASSQVRSYNEQFF. Supplemented by reference TRBV7-9 and TRBJ2-1, the full variable domain reads DTGVSQNPRHKITKRGQNVTFRCDPISEHNRLYWYRQTLGQGPEFLTYFQNEAQLEKSRLLSDRFSAERPKGSFSTLEIQRTEQGDSAMYLCASSQVRSYNEQFFGPGTRLTVL.

This rearrangement joins TRBV9 to TRBJ1-2; 9 bases agree with TRBD1. The CDR3 is 16 residues long. Germline CDR1 reads SGDLS; CDR2 reads YYNGEE. The V segment lost 3 bases and the J segment 8 bases; nucleotides outside the gene matches: 14. The CDR3, as DNA: TGTGCCAGCAGCGCCACCGGACAGGGGATGCGGCGGGGCTACACCTTC. Protein sequence: CASSATGQGMRRGYTF.

The chain links TRBV6-5 to TRBJ2-1; 13 nucleotides agree with TRBD2. CDR1 MNHEY and CDR2 SVGAGI come from the germline V gene. CDR3 size: 14 residues. V trimming: 5 bases; J trimming: 6 bases; junction bases outside the gene matches: 1. DNA of the CDR3: TGTGCCAGCAGTGGGACTAGCGGGGTCAATGAGCAGTTCTTC. Amino acids: CASSGTSGVNEQFF.

The V call is TRBV5-1, the J call TRBJ2-1; 15 positions match TRBD2. The CDR3 sequence is 19 residues long. Per germline, CDR1 SGHRS and CDR2 YFSETQ. Trimming removed 4 bases from V and 0 bases from J; junction bases left unmatched: 8. The CDR3 reads CASSAGLAGGQSSYNEQFF. The DNA for the CDR3 is TGCGCCAGCAGCGCCGGACTAGCGGGGGGGCAGAGCTCCTACAATGAGCAGTTCTTC.

The CDR3 sequence: CASSLGEGGIGYTF. The DNA for the CDR3 is TGCGCCAGCAGCCTCGGGGAAGGGGGTATCGGCTACACCTTC. The chain combines TRBV5-1 with TRBJ1-2; a possible D gene is TRBD1 (6 bases). There are 14 residues in the CDR3. The V gene's germline CDR1 is SGHRS and CDR2 YFSETQ. Trimming cost V 4 bases and J 8 bases, with 18 bases left between them. Full variable domain (outside the CDR3, taken from reference TRBV5-1 and TRBJ1-2): KAGVTQTPRYLIKTRGQQVTLSCSPISGHRSVSWYQQTPGQGLQFLFEYFSETQRNKGNFPGRFSGRQFSNSRSEMNVSTLELGDSALYLCASSLGEGGIGYTFGSGTRLTVV.

The CDR3, as DNA: TGTGCCAGCAGTTTATCAGGACTAGCCGAGGGTCGGCAGTATTTT. This sequence encodes CASSLSGLAEGRQYF. V is TRBV27 and J is TRBJ2-3; 8 nucleotides agree with TRBD2. Germline CDR1 MNHEY, CDR2 SMNVEV (reference sequence). CDR3 length: 15 amino acids. Trimming at V came to 0 bases and at J to 11 bases, leaving 10 bases not matched to a gene.

The chain has TRBV27 and TRBJ2-7; D may be TRBD2 (6 bases). The germline V and J ends were trimmed by 2 bases and 2 bases, with 13 bases remaining between them. The CDR3 extends over 15 amino acids. The germline gives CDR1 MNHEY, CDR2 SMNVEV (reference sequence). In DNA, the CDR3 is TGTGCCAGCAGTTTACTGCGGGGCGCCACCTACGAGCAGTACTTC. This sequence encodes CASSLLRGATYEQYF.

This chain joins TRBV9 and TRBJ2-3, with 11 nucleotides matching TRBD2. The CDR3 is made up of 18 amino acids. Germline loops: CDR1 SGDLS, CDR2 YYNGEE. V lost 0 bases and J lost 5; bases outside the gene matches: 11. The CDR3 is CASSVAGNGSGGGDTQYF. CDR3 bases: TGTGCCAGCAGCGTAGCCGGGAACGGTAGCGGGGGGGGAGATACGCAGTATTTT. Filled out from reference TRBV9 and TRBJ2-3, the complete variable domain reads DSGVTQTPKHLITATGQRVTLRCSPRSGDLSVYWYQQSLDQGLQFLIQYYNGEERAKGNILERFSAQQFPDLHSELNLSSLELGDSALYFCASSVAGNGSGGGDTQYFGPGTRLTVL.

Of note for this clone: Other nucleotide sequences from this sample produce the same CDR3. V usage is TRBV28 and J usage is TRBJ1-4; D remains unclear. Germline assignment: CDR1 MDHEN and CDR2 SYDVKM. This CDR3 region has 14 residues. V was pared by 3 bases and J by 3 bases, with 8 bases between. CDR3 sequence: CASSLGGANEKLFF. In DNA, the CDR3 is TGTGCCAGCAGTTTGGGAGGTGCTAATGAAAAACTGTTTTTT.

The J gene is TRBJ2-1, the V gene TRBV2; TRBD1 aligns across 9 bases. CDR1 is SNHLY and CDR2 is FYNNEI in the germline V gene. V lost 6 bases and J lost 6; bases outside the gene matches: 15. The CDR3 spans 17 residues. The CDR3 sequence is CASSLLTPGTGLNEQFF. The DNA for the CDR3 is TGTGCCAGCAGCCTACTCACACCCGGGACAGGGCTCAATGAGCAGTTCTTC.

The chain has TRBV6-1 and TRBJ2-1, with 12 bases identical to TRBD1. Germline lookup yields CDR1 MNHNS and CDR2 SASEGT. The CDR3 sequence is 15 residues long. V lost 8 bases and J lost 2; bases outside the gene matches: 4. CDR3 bases: TGTGCCAGCTCGCGGGACAGGGGGCCCTACAATGAGCAGTTCTTC. This encodes CASSRDRGPYNEQFF.

This clone was seen a handful of times. The chain couples TRBV27 to TRBJ1-1; no definite D call. Per the germline V gene, CDR1 is MNHEY and CDR2 is SMNVEV (reference sequence). V was pared by 4 bases and J by 2 bases, with 14 bases between. The CDR3 contains 15 residues. CDR3 region: CASSYYGGSNTEAFF. The CDR3, as DNA: TGTGCCAGCAGTTACTATGGTGGTTCCAACACTGAAGCTTTCTTT.